This entry lists 5 T cell receptor beta chains sequenced from one sample in a study of spatial heterogeneity in lung cancer (dated by TCRdb to between 2019 and 2020). Interpreted using the paper, the time point label stands for: sample taken at primary tumor resection. Whole RNA extracted from tumor and nontumor lung tissue, or from cryopreserved PBMC samples, was used for TCR sequencing without cell sorting. Library preparation used 5' RACE. Instrument on record: NextSeq 500. Clones were called with MiXCR by TCRdb after fastp trimmed the public reads at Q25, and only in-frame beta chains were retained. Rows merge per CDR3 protein into single entries with the most common DNA and genes. This sample is represented by 12,000 or so distinct CDR3 sequences; 5.5% to 7.5% of them were singletons. Under 13% of the sample belongs to the ten largest clones. Sequences were derived from normal lung tissue next to the tumor, sampled at surgery. The receptor source for this set is a male donor with early-stage non-small cell lung cancer.

This clonotype was observed a handful of times. The DNA of the CDR3 is TGTGCCAGCAGCTTAGTCGGGATCAGCACAGATACGCAGTATTTT. The encoded protein is CASSLVGISTDTQYF. V usage is TRBV7-8 and J usage is TRBJ2-3, with D perhaps TRBD2 (5 bases). This CDR3 has 15 residues. Trimming removed 1 base from V and 0 bases from J, with 8 bases in between. CDR1 and CDR2 from the germline V gene are SGHVS and FQNEAQ.

This clonotype was seen a few times. The gene calls are TRBV2 and TRBJ2-1; D is possibly TRBD1 (5 bases). Germline CDR1 and CDR2: SNHLY and FYNNEI. Trimming took 6 bases from V and 10 from J, leaving 13 bases between them. The CDR3 spans 12 residues. Here the CDR3 reads CASRAPGKEQFF. The CDR3 DNA sequence: TGTGCCAGCAGGGCCCCAGGGAAGGAGCAGTTCTTC.

Many counts were recorded for this clonotype. The V call is TRBV5-4, the J call TRBJ1-2; D unresolved. The CDR3 spans 13 residues. Germline CDR1 reads SGHNT; CDR2 reads YYREEE (reference sequence). V lost 4 bases to trimming and J lost 8 bases, with 15 bases between them. Here the CDR3 reads CASSLNSRGGYTF. The CDR3 nucleotides read TGTGCCAGCAGCCTAAACTCCCGCGGAGGCTACACCTTC.

Many counts were recorded for this clonotype. The genes are TRBV11-3 and TRBJ2-7; D not resolved. Germline V lookup: CDR1 SGHNT, CDR2 YENEEA. Trimming left V 3 bases short and J 5 bases short, with 11 bases between. The CDR3 spans 13 residues. The CDR3 loop reads CASSFGRLDEQYF. CDR3 sequence (DNA): TGTGCCAGCAGCTTCGGCAGGCTGGACGAGCAGTACTTC.

This clonotype has a single count. The chain recombines TRBV6-5 with TRBJ2-2, with a possible D match to TRBD1 (6 bases). Per germline, CDR1 MNHEY and CDR2 SVGAGI. The ends were cut back, 5 bases at V and 0 bases at J, with 10 bases in the middle. CDR3 length: 15 residues. Here the CDR3 DNA reads TGTGCCAGCAGTGGACAGCCCGCGAACACCGGGGAGCTGTTTTTT. It codes for CASSGQPANTGELFF.